This entry describes one T cell receptor (beta chain). This sample is drawn from a study of CD8 T cells in Susac syndrome. Blood CD8+ and CD4+ T cells underwent high-throughput TCR beta sequencing. Random hexamers were used to reverse transcribe roughly 0.45 to 1 ug of RNA. One entry per CDR3 protein results from TCRdb running MiXCR on the immunoSEQ multiplex PCR reads. The sample records roughly 140,000 distinct CDR3 sequences, about 94% being singletons. V trimming: 5 bases; J trimming: 8 bases; junction bases outside the gene matches: 5. The CDR3 has 14 amino acids. The germline CDR1 and CDR2 sequences are SGHVS and FQNEAQ.

This receptor was identified in a human donor in good health. The chain joins TRBV7-8 to TRBJ2-1, with 11 bases aligning to TRBD2. Sequencing input: CD8+ T cells from PBMCs. CDR3 DNA: TGTGCCAGCAGCAAGGGACTAGCGGTGGATGAGCAGTTCTTC. Encoded protein: CASSKGLAVDEQFF. The entire variable domain, with the rest obtained from reference TRBV7-8 and TRBJ2-1, is as follows: GAGVSQSPRYKVAKRGQDVALRCDPISGHVSLFWYQQALGQGPEFLTYFQNEAQLDKSGLPSDRFFAERPEGSVSTLKIQRTQQEDSAVYLCASSKGLAVDEQFFGPGTRLTVL.